The 28 T cell receptor beta chains given below trace back to one sample, sequenced in a study of cytomegalovirus exposure and HLA in healthy donors. Primers for the PCR totalled 60 Vbeta and 13 Jbeta. Produced via immunoSEQ multiplex PCR; TCRdb's table is partial and in-frame only. Of about 180,000 clones listed, 80% are singletons. Sequencing was performed on PBMCs. The receptors were gathered from a man aged 35 to 55 in good health and CMV-seronegative.

The V call is TRBV10-2, the J call TRBJ1-2; TRBD1 matches 8 bases. The CDR3 is made up of 14 amino acids. V dropped 3 bases and J dropped 5; count of bases not matched to a gene: 5. Germline V gene lookup returns CDR1 WSHSY and CDR2 SAAADI. The CDR3 protein is CASSENRGIYGYTF. The CDR3 DNA is TGCGCCAGCAGTGAAAACAGGGGGATTTATGGCTACACCTTC.

The V gene is TRBV19, the J gene TRBJ1-2, with 9 bases identical to TRBD1. The CDR3 runs 14 residues. V was clipped by 8 bases and J by 10 bases; unmatched bases: 14. In germline, CDR1 is LNHDA, CDR2 SQIVND (reference sequence). The CDR3 sequence: CASSTQAGTGNYTF. DNA for the CDR3: TGTGCCAGTTCAACTCAAGCCGGGACAGGGAACTACACCTTC.

The count of this clone is one. The chain joins TRBV6-5 to TRBJ1-4, with D unclear. Germline values: CDR1 MNHEY, CDR2 SVGAGI. The CDR3 runs to 14 residues. V lost 2 bases and J lost 8, with 12 bases in between. In DNA form, the CDR3 reads TGTGCCAGCAGTTACGACGGGTTTGGGGAAAAACTGTTTTTT. Encoded protein: CASSYDGFGEKLFF.

The chain links TRBV5-4 to TRBJ1-1, with a weak D call TRBD1 (5 bases). V was pared by 0 bases and J by 5 bases, with 11 bases between. Germline V gene data show CDR1 as SGHNT and CDR2 as YYREEE (reference sequence). This CDR3 has 14 amino acids. CDR3 sequence (DNA): TGTGCCAGCAGCTTGGACCCCAGGGAAACTGAAGCTTTCTTT. As protein: CASSLDPRETEAFF.

The chain links TRBV7-9 to TRBJ1-1; tentative D call: TRBD1 (5 bases). The CDR3 runs 13 residues. Between the trimmed V and J ends, which lost 5 bases and 5 bases, there was a span of 12 bases. From germline, CDR1 is SEHNR and CDR2 FQNEAQ (reference sequence). The CDR3 coding sequence is TGTGCCAGCAGCCCCGGGCGGGGGACTGAAGCTTTCTTT. Protein product: CASSPGRGTEAFF.

V is TRBV5-1 and J is TRBJ1-3; D may be TRBD1 (6 bases). The V end was cut by 1 base, the J end by 1 base, with 15 bases between. This CDR3 comprises 17 residues. CDR1 is SGHRS, CDR2 YFSETQ, per germline. The CDR3 is CASSLNWRQGSGNTIYF. The CDR3 nucleotides are TGCGCCAGCAGCTTGAATTGGCGGCAGGGGTCTGGAAACACCATATATTTT.

The chain joins TRBV6-6 to TRBJ1-1, with unresolved D. CDR1 is MNHNY and CDR2 is SVGAGI in the germline V gene (reference sequence). The CDR3 consists of 11 residues. Trimming pared 6 bases from V and 4 bases from J, leaving 6 bases between. CDR3 DNA: TGTGCCAGCAGGGTGAGCACTGAAGCTTTCTTT. Its protein product is CASRVSTEAFF.

The rearrangement links TRBV18 to TRBJ1-1; possible D gene TRBD1, 5 bases. The ends were cut back, 3 bases at V and 3 bases at J, with 14 bases in the middle. CDR3 length equals 15 residues. Germline lookup yields CDR1 KGHSH and CDR2 LQKENI. The CDR3 protein is CASSPRGGLHTEAFF. In DNA, the CDR3 is TGTGCCAGCTCACCCCGTGGGGGACTGCACACTGAAGCTTTCTTT.

The genes are TRBV23-1 and TRBJ1-5, with 9 bases aligning to TRBD1. TRBV23-1 is an open reading frame, and its role is uncertain. The CDR3 sequence is 16 residues long. V lost 3 bases and J lost 5; bases outside the gene matches: 8. As DNA, the CDR3 is TGCGCCAGCAGTCATCCACCGGGACAGGGTCATCAGCCCCAGCATTTT. This translates into CASSHPPGQGHQPQHF.

The chain joins TRBV27 to TRBJ2-7; D call uncertain. Trimming took off 0 bases at V and 2 bases at J, with 11 bases between the two ends. From germline, CDR1 is MNHEY and CDR2 SMNVEV (reference sequence). There are 15 residues in the CDR3. CDR3 DNA: TGTGCCAGCAGTTTATCACGAGGTTCTGCCTACGAGCAGTACTTC. Its protein is CASSLSRGSAYEQYF.

V usage is TRBV6-5 and J usage is TRBJ2-7; TRBD1 matches 10 bases. The trim removed 3 bases at V and 6 bases at J, leaving 2 bases unmatched. The germline gives CDR1 MNHEY, CDR2 SVGAGI. This CDR3 comprises 13 residues. The CDR3 here is CASSYRDRGEQYF. In nucleotides, the CDR3 is TGTGCCAGCAGTTATCGGGACAGGGGCGAGCAGTACTTC.

The rearrangement joins TRBV5-1 to TRBJ2-1; D ambiguous. This CDR3 has 12 residues. Germline loops: CDR1 SGHRS, CDR2 YFSETQ. V gave up 0 bases and J gave up 9 bases, with 7 bases separating them. The CDR3 loop reads CASSLALGEQFF. In DNA form, the CDR3 reads TGCGCCAGCAGCTTGGCTCTAGGTGAGCAGTTCTTC.

The chain couples TRBV10-2 to TRBJ2-3; 7 bases match TRBD2. The germline V gene encodes CDR1 WSHSY and CDR2 SAAADI. This CDR3 comprises 15 residues. J lost 2 bases, V lost 3 bases, and 5 bases had no gene match. CDR3 residues: CASSETSAITDTQYF. In DNA form, the CDR3 reads TGCGCCAGCAGTGAAACTAGCGCCATCACAGATACGCAGTATTTT.

This clone was picked up a small number of times. This chain links TRBV29-1 with TRBJ2-1; TRBD2 agrees at 8 bases. V trimming: 5 bases; J trimming: 6 bases; junction bases outside the gene matches: 9. This CDR3 is 14 amino acids long. CDR1 and CDR2 from the germline V gene are SQVTM and ANQGSEA. As DNA, the CDR3 is TGCAGCGTTCTCCTGACTAGCGTGGGCAATGAGCAGTTCTTC. Residues: CSVLLTSVGNEQFF.

The table lists this clone with a count of one. The chain is built from TRBV5-1 and TRBJ2-1; 8 nucleotides line up with TRBD1. V lost 2 bases to trimming and J lost 2 bases; unmatched junction nucleotides: 3. This CDR3 contains 15 residues. From germline, CDR1 is SGHRS and CDR2 YFSETQ. The CDR3 bases are TGCGCCAGCAGCTTCGGACAGGGCCCCTACAATGAGCAGTTCTTC. Protein sequence: CASSFGQGPYNEQFF.

This rearrangement joins TRBV19 to TRBJ1-3; TRBD1 might be the D (6 bases). This CDR3 spans 16 amino acids. V was shortened by 4 bases and J by 0 bases, with 13 bases between the two germline ends. The germline gives CDR1 LNHDA, CDR2 SQIVND (reference sequence). CDR3 sequence (DNA): TGTGCCAGTAGTACCATTGACAGGATCTCTGGAAACACCATATATTTT. Translating gives CASSTIDRISGNTIYF.

This sequence joins TRBV29-1 and TRBJ1-6, with 7 bases that match TRBD1. Looked up from germline, CDR1 is SQVTM and CDR2 is ANQGSEA. V lost 6 bases to trimming and J lost 0 bases; unmatched junction nucleotides: 5. The CDR3 runs 15 residues. The CDR3 protein is CSVRTGSSYNSPLHF. DNA for the CDR3: TGCAGCGTCCGGACAGGTAGCTCCTATAATTCACCCCTCCACTTT.

The genes are TRBV2 and TRBJ2-2; weak D call: TRBD1 (6 bases). Germline V gene sequence: CDR1 SNHLY, CDR2 FYNNEI. The ends were cut back, 6 bases at V and 5 bases at J, with 19 bases in the middle. The CDR3 extends over 16 amino acids. CDR3 region: CASRSPGHRRTGELFF. CDR3 nucleotide sequence: TGTGCCAGCAGGAGTCCGGGACACCGAAGGACCGGGGAGCTGTTTTTT.

The V and J genes are TRBV5-1 and TRBJ1-1; maybe TRBD1 (5 bases). This CDR3 has 14 amino acids. The V end lost 1 base, the J end lost 5 bases, and 12 bases lay between the germline ends. Germline CDR1 is SGHRS and CDR2 is YFSETQ. The CDR3 protein is CASSLSGGETEAFF. In nucleotides, the CDR3 is TGCGCCAGCAGCTTGTCCGGGGGGGAAACTGAAGCTTTCTTT.

The rearrangement uses TRBV5-4 and TRBJ1-2, with 7 bases aligning to TRBD1. Unmatched junction bases numbered 10, after V lost 4 bases and J lost 4 bases. This CDR3 has 15 amino acids. Germline CDR1 reads SGHNT; CDR2 reads YYREEE (reference sequence). The DNA of the CDR3 is TGTGCCAGCAGCGCCCTAACAGGGGACAGCTATGGCTACACCTTC. It translates to CASSALTGDSYGYTF.

V usage is TRBV29-1 and J usage is TRBJ2-3; 8 nucleotides line up with TRBD2. The CDR3 has 17 residues. From germline, CDR1 is SQVTM and CDR2 ANQGSEA. V gave up 4 bases and J gave up 4 bases; unmatched junction bases: 16. The CDR3 DNA follows: TGCAGCGTTGTCGAAAATCGGGGGGGATTGATGGCAGATACGCAGTATTTT. Translated: CSVVENRGGLMADTQYF.

V and J are TRBV5-1 and TRBJ2-7; 8 positions match TRBD1. The CDR3 totals 14 residues. V lost 4 bases to trimming and J lost 3 bases; unmatched junction nucleotides: 6. Germline assignment: CDR1 SGHRS and CDR2 YFSETQ. Here the CDR3 reads CASSAGTGVYEQYF. The CDR3 nucleotides are TGCGCCAGCAGCGCCGGGACAGGCGTCTACGAGCAGTACTTC. The full variable domain, completed using reference TRBV5-1 and TRBJ2-7, is KAGVTQTPRYLIKTRGQQVTLSCSPISGHRSVSWYQQTPGQGLQFLFEYFSETQRNKGNFPGRFSGRQFSNSRSEMNVSTLELGDSALYLCASSAGTGVYEQYFGPGTRLTVT.

The V and J genes are TRBV4-1 and TRBJ2-4, with 7 bases lining up with TRBD2. The CDR3 spans 19 residues. Unmatched junction bases numbered 11, after V lost 0 bases and J lost 0 bases. Germline CDR1 MGHRA, CDR2 YSYEKL. CDR3 sequence (DNA): TGCGCCAGCAGCCAAGAGGGGGGGGGAGACGTCCTAGCCAAAAACATTCAGTACTTC. Amino acid sequence: CASSQEGGGDVLAKNIQYF.

The V and J genes are TRBV5-4 and TRBJ2-3, with TRBD1 matching over 8 bases. The germline gives CDR1 SGHNT, CDR2 YYREEE (reference sequence). V was clipped by 4 bases and J by 3 bases; unmatched bases: 7. The CDR3 consists of 15 residues. The CDR3 nucleotides read TGTGCCAGCAGCCGTACACAGGGGGTAACAGATACGCAGTATTTT. This codes for CASSRTQGVTDTQYF.

This clone was detected once. This chain connects TRBV11-2 to TRBJ2-3, with a possible D match to TRBD2 (6 bases). CDR3 length: 15 amino acids. Per the germline V gene, CDR1 is SGHAT and CDR2 is FQNNGV. The V gene lost 4 bases and the J gene lost 3 bases, with 14 bases spanning the gap. The CDR3 region has the DNA TGTGCCAGCAGCTCACCGGGACTGGAAACAGATACGCAGTATTTT. Amino acids: CASSSPGLETDTQYF. Drawing the rest from reference TRBV11-2 and TRBJ2-3, the complete variable domain is EAGVAQSPRYKIIEKRQSVAFWCNPISGHATLYWYQQILGQGPKLLIQFQNNGVVDDSQLPKDRFSAERLKGVDSTLKIQPAKLEDSAVYLCASSSPGLETDTQYFGPGTRLTVL.

The chain employs TRBV5-4 and TRBJ1-4; 11 nucleotides agree with TRBD1. V gave up 4 bases and J gave up 4 bases; unmatched junction bases: 3. The germline CDR1 and CDR2 sequences are SGHNT and YYREEE (reference sequence). There are 15 residues in the CDR3. Here the CDR3 reads CASSQGTGGNEKLFF. CDR3 sequence (DNA): TGTGCCAGCAGCCAGGGGACAGGGGGTAATGAAAAACTGTTTTTT.

This chain's CDR3 is CASSANEFTEAFF. In nucleotides, the CDR3 is TGTGCCAGCAGTGCGAATGAGTTCACTGAAGCTTTCTTT. This chain joins TRBV11-2 and TRBJ1-1; D not certain. The CDR3 is 13 residues long. The germline CDR1 and CDR2 sequences are SGHAT and FQNNGV. With 6 bases removed from V and 4 bases from J, the gap between germline ends came to 12 bases.

Only one count was recorded for this clone. The J gene is TRBJ2-5, the V gene TRBV7-9, with a tentative D call TRBD1 (6 bases). The CDR3 extends over 13 amino acids. V lost 4 bases and J lost 5, with 11 bases in between. Germline V gene data show CDR1 as SEHNR and CDR2 as FQNEAQ (reference sequence). The CDR3 region has the DNA TGTGCCAGCAGCTCGACAGGCCAGGAGACCCAGTACTTC. It translates to CASSSTGQETQYF.